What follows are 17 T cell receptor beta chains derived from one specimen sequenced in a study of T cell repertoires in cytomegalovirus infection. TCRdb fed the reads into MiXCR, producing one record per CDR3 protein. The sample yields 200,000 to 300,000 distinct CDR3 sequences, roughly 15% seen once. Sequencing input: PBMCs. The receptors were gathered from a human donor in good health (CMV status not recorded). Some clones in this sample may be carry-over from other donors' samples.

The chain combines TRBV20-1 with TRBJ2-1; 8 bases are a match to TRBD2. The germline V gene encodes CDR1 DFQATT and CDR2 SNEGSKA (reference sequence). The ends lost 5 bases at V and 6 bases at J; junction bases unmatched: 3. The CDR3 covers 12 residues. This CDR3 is CSARLAGNEQFF. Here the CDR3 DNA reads TGCAGTGCTCGGCTAGCGGGCAATGAGCAGTTCTTC.

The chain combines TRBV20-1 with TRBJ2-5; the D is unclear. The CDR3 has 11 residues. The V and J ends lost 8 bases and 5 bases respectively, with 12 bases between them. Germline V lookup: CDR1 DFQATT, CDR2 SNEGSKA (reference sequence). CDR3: CSTWPSETQYF. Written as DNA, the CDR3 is TGCAGTACGTGGCCATCGGAGACCCAGTACTTC.

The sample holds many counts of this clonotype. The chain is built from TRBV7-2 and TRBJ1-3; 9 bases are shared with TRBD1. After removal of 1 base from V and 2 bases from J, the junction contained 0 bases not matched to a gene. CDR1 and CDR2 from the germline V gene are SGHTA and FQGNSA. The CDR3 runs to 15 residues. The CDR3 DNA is TGTGCCAGCAGCTTAGGGGACAGGGCTGGAAACACCATATATTTT. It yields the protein CASSLGDRAGNTIYF.

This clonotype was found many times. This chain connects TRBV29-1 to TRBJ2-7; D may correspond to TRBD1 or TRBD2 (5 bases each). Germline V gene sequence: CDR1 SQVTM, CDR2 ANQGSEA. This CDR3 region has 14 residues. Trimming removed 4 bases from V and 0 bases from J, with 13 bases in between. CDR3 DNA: TGCAGCGTTGGGGCAGGGACCCACTCCTACGAGCAGTACTTC. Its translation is CSVGAGTHSYEQYF.

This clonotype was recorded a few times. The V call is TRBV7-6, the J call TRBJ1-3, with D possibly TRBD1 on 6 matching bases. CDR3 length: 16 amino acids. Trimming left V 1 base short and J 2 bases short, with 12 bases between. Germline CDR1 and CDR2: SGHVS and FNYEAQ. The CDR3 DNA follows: TGTGCCAGCAGCTTAGAAGGGGGGTCCCCTGGAAACACCATATATTTT. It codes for CASSLEGGSPGNTIYF.

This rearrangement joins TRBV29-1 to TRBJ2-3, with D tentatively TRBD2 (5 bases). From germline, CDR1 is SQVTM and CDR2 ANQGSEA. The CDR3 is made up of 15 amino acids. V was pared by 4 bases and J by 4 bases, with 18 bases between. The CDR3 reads CSVVGGEGPSDTQYF. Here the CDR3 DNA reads TGCAGCGTTGTCGGTGGAGAGGGTCCCTCAGATACGCAGTATTTT.

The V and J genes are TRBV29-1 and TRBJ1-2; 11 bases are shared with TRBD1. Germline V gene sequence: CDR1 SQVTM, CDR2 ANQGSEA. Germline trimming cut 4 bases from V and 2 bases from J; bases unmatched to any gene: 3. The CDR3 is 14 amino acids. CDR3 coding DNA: TGCAGCGTTGGGACAGGGGGCGGAAACTATGGCTACACCTTC. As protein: CSVGTGGGNYGYTF.

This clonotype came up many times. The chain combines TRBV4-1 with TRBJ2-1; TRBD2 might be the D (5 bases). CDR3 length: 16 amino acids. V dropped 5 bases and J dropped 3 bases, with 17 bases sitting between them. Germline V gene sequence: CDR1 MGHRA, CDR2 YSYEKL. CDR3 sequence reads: CASSTLEGLSYNEQFF. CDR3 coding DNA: TGCGCCAGCAGCACCTTAGAGGGTCTTAGCTACAATGAGCAGTTCTTC.

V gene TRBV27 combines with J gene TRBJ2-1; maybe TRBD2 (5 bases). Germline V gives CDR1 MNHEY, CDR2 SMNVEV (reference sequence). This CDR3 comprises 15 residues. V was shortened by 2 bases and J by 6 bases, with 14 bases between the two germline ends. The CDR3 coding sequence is TGTGCCAGCAGTTTAAAAGAGGCAGCGGCCAATGAGCAGTTCTTC. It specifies CASSLKEAAANEQFF.

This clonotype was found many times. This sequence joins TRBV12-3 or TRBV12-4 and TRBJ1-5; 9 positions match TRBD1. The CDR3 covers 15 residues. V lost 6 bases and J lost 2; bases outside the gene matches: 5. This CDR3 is CASSAGQGGNQPQHF. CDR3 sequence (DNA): TGTGCCAGCAGCGCGGGACAGGGTGGCAATCAGCCCCAGCATTTT.

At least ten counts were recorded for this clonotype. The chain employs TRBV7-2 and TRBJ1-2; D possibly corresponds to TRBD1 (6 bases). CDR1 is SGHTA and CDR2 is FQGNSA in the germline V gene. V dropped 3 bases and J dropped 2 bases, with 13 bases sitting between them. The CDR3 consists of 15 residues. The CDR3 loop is CASSFKTGPNYGYTF. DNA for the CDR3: TGTGCCAGCAGCTTTAAGACAGGACCCAACTATGGCTACACCTTC.

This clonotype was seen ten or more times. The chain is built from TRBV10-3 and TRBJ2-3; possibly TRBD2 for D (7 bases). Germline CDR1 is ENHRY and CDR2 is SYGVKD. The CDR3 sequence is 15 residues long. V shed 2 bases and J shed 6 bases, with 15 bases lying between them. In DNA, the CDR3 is TGTGCCATCAGTGAGGGACTAGGGGGGACGGATACGCAGTATTTT. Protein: CAISEGLGGTDTQYF.

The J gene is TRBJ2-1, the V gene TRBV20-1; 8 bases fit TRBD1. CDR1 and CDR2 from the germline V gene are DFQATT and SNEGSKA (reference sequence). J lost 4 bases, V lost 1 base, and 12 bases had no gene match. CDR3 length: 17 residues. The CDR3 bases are TGCAGTGCTAGAGCCCTTCTGACAGGGGAACATTACAATGAGCAGTTCTTC. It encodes CSARALLTGEHYNEQFF.

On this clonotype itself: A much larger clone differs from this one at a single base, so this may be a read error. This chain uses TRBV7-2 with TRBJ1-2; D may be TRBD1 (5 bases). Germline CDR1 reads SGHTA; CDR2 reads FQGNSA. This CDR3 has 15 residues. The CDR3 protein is CASILVSGINYGYTF. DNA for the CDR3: TGTGCCAGCATCTTAGTTTCAGGGATTAACTATGGCTACACCTTC.

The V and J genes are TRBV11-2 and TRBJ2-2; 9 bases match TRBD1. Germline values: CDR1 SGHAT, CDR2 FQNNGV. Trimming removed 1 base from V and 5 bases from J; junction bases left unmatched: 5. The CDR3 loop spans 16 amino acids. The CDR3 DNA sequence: TGTGCCAGCAGCTTAGTAGGGACAGGGTCAACCGGGGAGCTGTTTTTT. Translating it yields CASSLVGTGSTGELFF.

DNA of the CDR3: TGTGCCAGCAGTGACAGGGGGAGAGGATCTGATACGCAGTATTTT. It yields the protein CASSDRGRGSDTQYF. The chain combines TRBV6-4 with TRBJ2-3, with TRBD1 as a possible D gene (6 bases). V gave up 2 bases and J gave up 6 bases, with 15 bases separating them. Germline values: CDR1 MRHNA, CDR2 SNTAGT. The CDR3 has 15 residues.

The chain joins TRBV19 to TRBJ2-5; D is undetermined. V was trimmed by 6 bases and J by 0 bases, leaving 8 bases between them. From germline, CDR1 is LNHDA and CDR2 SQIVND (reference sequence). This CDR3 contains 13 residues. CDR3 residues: CASRSQYQETQYF. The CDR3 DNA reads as TGTGCCAGTAGGTCCCAGTACCAAGAGACCCAGTACTTC.